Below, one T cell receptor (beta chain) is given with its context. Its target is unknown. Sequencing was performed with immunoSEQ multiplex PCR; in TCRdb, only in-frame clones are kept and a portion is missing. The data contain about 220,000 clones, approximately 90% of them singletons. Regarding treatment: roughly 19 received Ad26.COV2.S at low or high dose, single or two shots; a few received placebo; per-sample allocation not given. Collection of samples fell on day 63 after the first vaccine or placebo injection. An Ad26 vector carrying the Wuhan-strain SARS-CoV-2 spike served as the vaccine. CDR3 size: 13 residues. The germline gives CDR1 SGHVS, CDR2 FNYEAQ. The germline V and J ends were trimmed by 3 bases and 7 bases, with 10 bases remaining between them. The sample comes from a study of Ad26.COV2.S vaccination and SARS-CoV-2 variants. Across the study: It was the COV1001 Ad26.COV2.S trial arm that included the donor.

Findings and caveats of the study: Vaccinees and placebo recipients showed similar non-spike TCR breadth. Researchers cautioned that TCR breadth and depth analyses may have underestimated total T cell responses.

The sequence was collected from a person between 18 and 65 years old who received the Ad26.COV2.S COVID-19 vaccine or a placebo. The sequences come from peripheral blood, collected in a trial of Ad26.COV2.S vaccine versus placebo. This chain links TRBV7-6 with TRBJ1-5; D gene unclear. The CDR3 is CASSLGGPQPQHF. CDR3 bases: TGTGCCAGCAGCTTGGGAGGGCCGCAGCCCCAGCATTTT.